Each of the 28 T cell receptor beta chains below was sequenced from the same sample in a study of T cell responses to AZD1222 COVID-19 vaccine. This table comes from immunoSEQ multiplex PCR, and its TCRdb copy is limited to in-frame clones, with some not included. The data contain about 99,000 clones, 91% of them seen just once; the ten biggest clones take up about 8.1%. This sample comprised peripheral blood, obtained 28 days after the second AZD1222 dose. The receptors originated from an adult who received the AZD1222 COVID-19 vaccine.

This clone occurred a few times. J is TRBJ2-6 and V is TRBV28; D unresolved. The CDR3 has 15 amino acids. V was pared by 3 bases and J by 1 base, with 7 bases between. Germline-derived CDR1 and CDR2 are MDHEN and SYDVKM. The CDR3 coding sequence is TGTGCCAGCAGTTTCTTAGGGTCTGGGGCCAACGTCCTGACTTTC. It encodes CASSFLGSGANVLTF.

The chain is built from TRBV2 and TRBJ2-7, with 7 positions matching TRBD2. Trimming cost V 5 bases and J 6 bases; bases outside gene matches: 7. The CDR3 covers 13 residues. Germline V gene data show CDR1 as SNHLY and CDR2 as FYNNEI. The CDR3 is CASSLAASGEQYF. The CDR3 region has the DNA TGTGCCAGCAGTCTAGCGGCCTCGGGCGAGCAGTACTTC.

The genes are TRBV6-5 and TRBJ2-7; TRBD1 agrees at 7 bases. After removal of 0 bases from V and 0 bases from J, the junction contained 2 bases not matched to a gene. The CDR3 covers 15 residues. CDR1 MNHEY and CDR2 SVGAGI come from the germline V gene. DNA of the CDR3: TGTGCCAGCAGTTACTCACGGGACAGCTCCTACGAGCAGTACTTC. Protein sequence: CASSYSRDSSYEQYF.

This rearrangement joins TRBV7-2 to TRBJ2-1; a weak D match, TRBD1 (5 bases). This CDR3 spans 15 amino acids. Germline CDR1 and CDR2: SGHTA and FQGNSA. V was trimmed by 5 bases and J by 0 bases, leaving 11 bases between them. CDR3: CASSVTVSSYNEQFF. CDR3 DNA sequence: TGTGCCAGCAGCGTGACAGTGAGCTCCTACAATGAGCAGTTCTTC. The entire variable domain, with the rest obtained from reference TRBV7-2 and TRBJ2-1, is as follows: GAGVSQSPSNKVTEKGKDVELRCDPISGHTALYWYRQSLGQGLEFLIYFQGNSAPDKSGLPSDRFSAERTGGSVSTLTIQRTQQEDSAVYLCASSVTVSSYNEQFFGPGTRLTVL.

CDR3 in DNA: TGTGCCAGCTCCCCTCTCCCGATGGAAAACATTCAGTACTTC. Protein product: CASSPLPMENIQYF. The rearrangement links TRBV28 to TRBJ2-4; D ambiguous. This CDR3 is 14 amino acids long. V was shortened by 8 bases and J by 5 bases, with 16 bases between the two germline ends. Germline V gives CDR1 MDHEN, CDR2 SYDVKM.

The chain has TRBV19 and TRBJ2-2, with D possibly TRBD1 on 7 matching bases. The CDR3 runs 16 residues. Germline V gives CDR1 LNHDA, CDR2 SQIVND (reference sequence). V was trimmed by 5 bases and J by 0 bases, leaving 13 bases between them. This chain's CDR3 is CASSRGTATNTGELFF. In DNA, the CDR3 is TGTGCCAGTAGTCGGGGGACAGCGACGAACACCGGGGAGCTGTTTTTT.

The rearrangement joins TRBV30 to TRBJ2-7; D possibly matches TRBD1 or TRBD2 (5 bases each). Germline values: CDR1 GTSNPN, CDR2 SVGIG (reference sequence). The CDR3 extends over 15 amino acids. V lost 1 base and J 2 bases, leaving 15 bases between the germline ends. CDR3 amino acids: CAWSGRRGVPYEQYF. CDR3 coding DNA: TGTGCCTGGAGTGGAAGGAGAGGGGTACCCTACGAGCAGTACTTC. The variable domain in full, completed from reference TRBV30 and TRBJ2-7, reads SQTIHQWPATLVQPVGSPLSLECTVEGTSNPNLYWYRQAAGRGLQLLFYSVGIGQISSEVPQNLSASRPQDRQFILSSKKLLLSDSGFYLCAWSGRRGVPYEQYFGPGTRLTVT.

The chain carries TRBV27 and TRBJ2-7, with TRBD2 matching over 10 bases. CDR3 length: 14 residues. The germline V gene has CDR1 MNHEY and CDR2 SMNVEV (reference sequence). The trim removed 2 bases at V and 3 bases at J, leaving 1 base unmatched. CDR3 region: CASSLGLADYEQYF. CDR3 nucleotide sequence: TGTGCCAGCAGTTTAGGACTAGCGGACTACGAGCAGTACTTC.

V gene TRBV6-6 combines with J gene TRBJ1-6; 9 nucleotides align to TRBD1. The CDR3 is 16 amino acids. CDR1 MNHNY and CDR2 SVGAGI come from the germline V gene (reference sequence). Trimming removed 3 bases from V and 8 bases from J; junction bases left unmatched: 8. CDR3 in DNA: TGTGCCAGCAGTTATTTCGGGACAGGGTACGATTCACCCCTCCACTTT. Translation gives CASSYFGTGYDSPLHF.

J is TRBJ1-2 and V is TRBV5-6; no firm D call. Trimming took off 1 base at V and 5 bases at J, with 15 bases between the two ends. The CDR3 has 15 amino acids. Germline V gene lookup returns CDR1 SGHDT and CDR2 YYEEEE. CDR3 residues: CASSLLIREEYGYTF. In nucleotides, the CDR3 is TGTGCCAGCAGCTTGTTGATAAGGGAGGAATATGGCTACACCTTC.

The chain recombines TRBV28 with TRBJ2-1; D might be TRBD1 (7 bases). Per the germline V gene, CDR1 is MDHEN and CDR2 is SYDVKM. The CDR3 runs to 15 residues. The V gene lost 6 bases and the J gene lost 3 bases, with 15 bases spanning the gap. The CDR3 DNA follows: TGTGCCAGCAGCCCCGTCCAGGGGGGCTACAATGAGCAGTTCTTC. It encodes CASSPVQGGYNEQFF.

DNA for the CDR3: TGCGCCAGCCGAAAAGAAGGCTCGGATGAGCAGTTCTTC. Translated: CASRKEGSDEQFF. The chain carries TRBV10-1 and TRBJ2-1; D not certain. Trimming removed 8 bases at V and 8 bases at J, with 16 bases between. The CDR3 is 13 amino acids. CDR1 is WNHNN and CDR2 is SYGVQD in the germline V gene (reference sequence).

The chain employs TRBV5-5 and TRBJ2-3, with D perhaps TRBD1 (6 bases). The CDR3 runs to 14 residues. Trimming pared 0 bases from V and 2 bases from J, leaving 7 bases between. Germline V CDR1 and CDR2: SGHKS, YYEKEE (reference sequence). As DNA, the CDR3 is TGTGCCAGCAGCTTGGACAGGGCCACAGATACGCAGTATTTT. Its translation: CASSLDRATDTQYF.

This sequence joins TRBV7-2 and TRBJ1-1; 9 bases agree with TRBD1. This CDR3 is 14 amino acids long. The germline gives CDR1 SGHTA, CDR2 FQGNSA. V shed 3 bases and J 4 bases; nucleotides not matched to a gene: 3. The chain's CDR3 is CASSFQTGGTEAFF. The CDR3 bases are TGTGCCAGCAGCTTTCAGACAGGGGGCACTGAAGCTTTCTTT.

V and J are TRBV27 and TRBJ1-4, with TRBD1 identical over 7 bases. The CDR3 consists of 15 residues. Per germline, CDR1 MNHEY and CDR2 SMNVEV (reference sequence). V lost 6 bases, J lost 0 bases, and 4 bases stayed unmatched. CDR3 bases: TGTGCCAGCAGCCGCAGGGGGGCAACTAATGAAAAACTGTTTTTT. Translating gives CASSRRGATNEKLFF. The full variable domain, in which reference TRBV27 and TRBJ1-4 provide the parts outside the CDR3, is EAQVTQNPRYLITVTGKKLTVTCSQNMNHEYMSWYRQDPGLGLRQIYYSMNVEVTDKGDVPEGYKVSRKEKRNFPLILESPSPNQTSLYFCASSRRGATNEKLFFGSGTQLSVL.

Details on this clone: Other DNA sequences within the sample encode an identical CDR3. Written as DNA, the CDR3 is TGTGCCAGCAGTGGGGACTTCACCTACAATGAGCAGTTCTTC. It yields the protein CASSGDFTYNEQFF. The chain joins TRBV2 to TRBJ2-1, with D perhaps TRBD2 (6 bases). The V end was cut by 4 bases, the J end by 2 bases, with 9 bases between. In germline, CDR1 is SNHLY, CDR2 FYNNEI. The CDR3 length is 14 residues.

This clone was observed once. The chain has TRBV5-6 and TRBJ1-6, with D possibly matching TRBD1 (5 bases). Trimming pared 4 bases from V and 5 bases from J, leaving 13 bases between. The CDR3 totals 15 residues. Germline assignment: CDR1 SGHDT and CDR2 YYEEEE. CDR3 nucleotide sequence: TGTGCCAGCAGCGCGGTGAGGGGAAATAATTCACCCCTCCACTTT. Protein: CASSAVRGNNSPLHF.

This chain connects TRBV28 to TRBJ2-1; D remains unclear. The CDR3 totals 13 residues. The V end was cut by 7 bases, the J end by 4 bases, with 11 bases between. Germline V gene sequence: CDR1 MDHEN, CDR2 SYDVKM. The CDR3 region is CASNLVGYNEQFF. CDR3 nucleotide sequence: TGTGCCAGCAACCTTGTCGGTTACAATGAGCAGTTCTTC.

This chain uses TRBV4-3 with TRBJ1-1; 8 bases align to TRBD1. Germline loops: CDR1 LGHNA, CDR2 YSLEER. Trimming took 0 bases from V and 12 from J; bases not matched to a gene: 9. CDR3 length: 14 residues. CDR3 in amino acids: CASSQEGHRGWTFF. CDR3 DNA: TGCGCCAGCAGCCAAGAAGGCCACAGGGGGTGGACTTTCTTT.

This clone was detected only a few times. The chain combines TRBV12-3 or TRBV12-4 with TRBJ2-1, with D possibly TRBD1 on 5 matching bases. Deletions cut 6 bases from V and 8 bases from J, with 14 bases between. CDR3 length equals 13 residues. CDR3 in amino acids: CASRRYQGHEQFF. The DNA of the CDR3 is TGTGCCAGCAGGCGCTACCAGGGTCATGAGCAGTTCTTC.

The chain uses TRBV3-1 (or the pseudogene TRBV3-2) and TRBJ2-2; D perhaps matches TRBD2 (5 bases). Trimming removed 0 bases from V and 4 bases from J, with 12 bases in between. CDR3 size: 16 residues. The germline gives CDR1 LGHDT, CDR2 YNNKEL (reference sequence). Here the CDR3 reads CASSQETGMGTGELFF. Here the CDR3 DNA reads TGTGCCAGCAGCCAAGAGACGGGAATGGGCACCGGGGAGCTGTTTTTT.

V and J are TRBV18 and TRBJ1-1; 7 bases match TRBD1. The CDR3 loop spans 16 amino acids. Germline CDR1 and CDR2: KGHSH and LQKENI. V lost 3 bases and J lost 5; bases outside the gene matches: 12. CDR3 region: CASSPRIGGSSTEAFF. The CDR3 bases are TGTGCCAGCTCACCCCGTATAGGGGGCTCGTCAACTGAAGCTTTCTTT. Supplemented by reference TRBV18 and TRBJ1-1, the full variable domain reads NAGVMQNPRHLVRRRGQEARLRCSPMKGHSHVYWYRQLPEEGLKFMVYLQKENIIDESGMPKERFSAEFPKEGPSILRIQQVVRGDSAAYFCASSPRIGGSSTEAFFGQGTRLTVV.

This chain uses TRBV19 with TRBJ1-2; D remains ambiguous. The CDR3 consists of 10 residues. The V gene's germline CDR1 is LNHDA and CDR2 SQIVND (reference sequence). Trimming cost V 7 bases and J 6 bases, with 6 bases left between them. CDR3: CASMRNGYTF. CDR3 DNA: TGTGCCAGTATGAGAAATGGCTACACCTTC.

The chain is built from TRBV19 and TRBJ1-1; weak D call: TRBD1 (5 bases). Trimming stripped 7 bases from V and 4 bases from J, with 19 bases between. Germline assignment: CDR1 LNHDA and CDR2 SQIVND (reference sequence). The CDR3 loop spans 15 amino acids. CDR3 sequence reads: CASTPVWGGTTEAFF. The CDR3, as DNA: TGTGCCAGTACCCCCGTTTGGGGAGGGACCACTGAAGCTTTCTTT. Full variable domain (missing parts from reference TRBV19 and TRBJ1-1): DGGITQSPKYLFRKEGQNVTLSCEQNLNHDAMYWYRQDPGQGLRLIYYSQIVNDFQKGDIAEGYSVSREKKESFPLTVTSAQKNPTAFYLCASTPVWGGTTEAFFGQGTRLTVV.

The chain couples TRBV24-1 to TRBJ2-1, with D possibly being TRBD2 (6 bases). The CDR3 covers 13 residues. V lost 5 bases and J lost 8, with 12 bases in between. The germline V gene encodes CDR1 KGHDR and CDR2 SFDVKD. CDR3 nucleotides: TGTGCCACCAGTGCCGTTAGCGGCCATGAGCAGTTCTTC. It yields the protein CATSAVSGHEQFF.

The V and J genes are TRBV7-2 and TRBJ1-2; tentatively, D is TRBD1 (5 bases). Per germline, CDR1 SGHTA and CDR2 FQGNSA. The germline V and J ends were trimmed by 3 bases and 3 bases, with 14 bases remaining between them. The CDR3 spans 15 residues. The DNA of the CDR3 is TGTGCCAGCAGCTTGGGGGGGGTTCCTGACTATGGCTACACCTTC. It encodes CASSLGGVPDYGYTF.

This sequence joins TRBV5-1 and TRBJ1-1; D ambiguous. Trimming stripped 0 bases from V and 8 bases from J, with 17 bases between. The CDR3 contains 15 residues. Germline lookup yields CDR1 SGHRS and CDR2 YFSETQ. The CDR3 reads CASSLALGSGREAFF. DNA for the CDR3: TGCGCCAGCAGCTTGGCTCTGGGGTCGGGCAGGGAAGCTTTCTTT.

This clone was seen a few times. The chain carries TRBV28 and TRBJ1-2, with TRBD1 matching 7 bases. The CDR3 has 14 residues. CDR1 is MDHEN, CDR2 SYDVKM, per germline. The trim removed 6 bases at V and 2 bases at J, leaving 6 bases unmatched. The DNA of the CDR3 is TGTGCCAGCAGCACCCAGGGGGGAAACTATGGCTACACCTTC. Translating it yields CASSTQGGNYGYTF.